This TCR beta chain came from a study of early T cells in non-severe SARS-CoV-2 infection. Whole-study results and caveats: Reliance on VDJdb matching favored anti-spike CD8 responses; private and CD4 specificities were missed.

This clonotype was recorded a few times. The target antigen is unknown. With V trimmed by 7 bases and J by 5 bases, 11 bases remained unmatched. The length of the CDR3 is 14 residues. CDR1 and CDR2 (germline): ENHRY, SYGVKD. The TCR library protocol was used to attach unique molecular identifiers. These identifiers were attached to individual cDNA molecules. TCRdb reprocessed the 5' RACE reads with MiXCR, giving one entry per CDR3 protein. The sample carries about 110,000 distinct CDR3 sequences, around 10% recorded once. V and J are TRBV10-3 and TRBJ2-7, with 7 nucleotides matching TRBD1. Source material: whole blood. The clonotype originates from an adult who was a healthcare worker with PCR-confirmed SARS-CoV-2 infection or an uninfected control (not recorded which). CDR3 region: CAINDRDSDNEQYF. DNA for the CDR3: TGTGCCATCAACGATAGGGACAGCGACAACGAGCAGTACTTC.